This T cell receptor beta chain appears in the sequencing data of a study of T cell responses to AZD1222 COVID-19 vaccine. Data came from immunoSEQ multiplex PCR; TCRdb stores just in-frame clones and leaves some out. The repertoire has about 130,000 clones, approximately 86% of them found once; the top ten carry roughly 5.2%. Study-level results: Unmutated variant regions are reportedly the target of nearly half of TCRs that are spike-specific. The breadth and depth of Spike-specific TCRs increased once two AZD1222 doses had been given. White British ancestry dominated among donors, who included more females, and clonal diversity was possibly underestimated.

The germline V gene encodes CDR1 KGHSH and CDR2 LQKENI. The CDR3 length is 12 residues. The germline V and J ends were trimmed by 3 bases and 12 bases, with 14 bases remaining between them. It was second doses at about 4 or about 12 weeks that were pooled. Worth noting for this clone: Its antigen is unidentified.

The TCR originated in an adult who received the AZD1222 COVID-19 vaccine. The chain is built from TRBV18 and TRBJ1-2; no clear D gene. The sequencing here drew on peripheral blood, taken 28 days after the second AZD1222 dose. Here the CDR3 reads CASSPRGGLHTF. The CDR3 DNA follows: TGTGCCAGCTCACCCCGGGGAGGGCTCCACACCTTC.